Included here is one T cell receptor beta chain sequence, with context. This sample is part of a study of T cells in Graves' hyperthyroidism and ophthalmopathy. Losses at the gene ends were 2 bases for V and 6 bases for J; bases not matched to a gene: 5. This CDR3 contains 15 residues. The V gene's germline CDR1 is SGHVS and CDR2 FNYEAQ. The source material, RNA transcripts, was used to amplify TCR beta CDR3 regions. The primer set for the first-round RT-PCR of the TCR CDR3 was HTBI. A single record per CDR3 protein comes from TCRdb applying MiXCR to the multiplex PCR reads. Here the sample spans around 700,000 distinct CDR3 sequences, over 35% being singletons.

Sequenced: blood. The source is a woman aged 40 to 55 with Graves' hyperthyroidism. The rearrangement links TRBV7-6 to TRBJ2-3; 10 bases are a match to TRBD2. CDR3 residues: CASSLQPGLADTQYF. CDR3 coding DNA: TGTGCCAGCAGCTTACAACCGGGACTAGCGGATACGCAGTATTTT.